This TCR beta chain emerged from a study of human T cells and chemical hapten exposure. Overall study context: Subjects had 2% DPC placed on approximately 2 cm by approximately 2 cm of upper inner arm skin for sensitization.

The study's findings and limits: Sensitization with DPC brought no change to TCRs above 1 in 1000 in frequency.

TCRdb re-derived calls from the RACE reads in MiXCR, one entry per CDR3 protein. The table lists roughly 86,000 distinct CDR3 sequences, 8% to 11% of them singletons. Time point defined: patch test 1, 2 weeks after DPC sensitization. Treatment given: therapeutic diphenylcyclopropenone sensitization with weekly scalp DPC. The donor pool consisted of alopecia patients aged 18 to 70 years, considered suitable for DPC. This clonotype was observed a handful of times. Its antigen remains unknown. Germline V gene lookup returns CDR1 SGHTA and CDR2 FQGNSA. The CDR3 extends over 14 amino acids. V lost 4 bases, J lost 7 bases, and 4 bases stayed unmatched.

V gene TRBV7-2 combines with J gene TRBJ1-4, with 9 nucleotides matching TRBD1. The clonotype comes from a middle-aged man with alopecia areata. Some clones in this sample may be carry-over from other donors' samples. The material sequenced was whole blood, taken in connection with sensitization to the hapten diphenylcyclopropenone (DPC). CDR3 in DNA: TGTGCCAGCAGCTCGGACAGGGGTGGTGAAAAACTGTTTTTT. This gives the protein CASSSDRGGEKLFF. The complete variable domain, with remaining parts taken from reference TRBV7-2 and TRBJ1-4, reads GAGVSQSPSNKVTEKGKDVELRCDPISGHTALYWYRQSLGQGLEFLIYFQGNSAPDKSGLPSDRFSAERTGGSVSTLTIQRTQQEDSAVYLCASSSDRGGEKLFFGSGTQLSVL.